The T cell receptor (beta chain) under discussion was sequenced for a study of cytomegalovirus exposure and HLA in healthy donors. Per germline, CDR1 SGHAT and CDR2 FQNNGV. V was clipped by 5 bases and J by 3 bases, with 5 bases between them. The CDR3 spans 12 residues. PCR amplification relied on 60 Vbeta primers (plus 13 Jbeta primers). Assay: immunoSEQ multiplex PCR; the TCRdb copy retains only in-frame clones and omits some. The table shows roughly 150,000 clones, with around 80% occurring only once. The specimen was PBMCs. The chain employs TRBV11-2 and TRBJ2-1; no clear D gene. The TCR comes from a woman in her 40s in good health and CMV-seropositive. The CDR3 here is CASSLYYNEQFF. CDR3 coding DNA: TGTGCCAGCAGCCTCTACTACAATGAGCAGTTCTTC.